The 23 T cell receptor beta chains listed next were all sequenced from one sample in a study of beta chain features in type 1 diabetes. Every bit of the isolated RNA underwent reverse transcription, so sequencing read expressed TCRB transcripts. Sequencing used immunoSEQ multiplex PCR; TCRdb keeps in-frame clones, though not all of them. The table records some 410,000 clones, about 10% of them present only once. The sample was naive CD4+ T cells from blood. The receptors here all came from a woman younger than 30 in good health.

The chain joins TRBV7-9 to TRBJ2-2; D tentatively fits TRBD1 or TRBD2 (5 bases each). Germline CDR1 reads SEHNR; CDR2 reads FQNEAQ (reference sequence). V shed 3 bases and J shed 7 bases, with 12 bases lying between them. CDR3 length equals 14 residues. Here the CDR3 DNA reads TGTGCCAGCAGCTTCGGGGCGCGGAGCGGGGAGCTGTTTTTT. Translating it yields CASSFGARSGELFF.

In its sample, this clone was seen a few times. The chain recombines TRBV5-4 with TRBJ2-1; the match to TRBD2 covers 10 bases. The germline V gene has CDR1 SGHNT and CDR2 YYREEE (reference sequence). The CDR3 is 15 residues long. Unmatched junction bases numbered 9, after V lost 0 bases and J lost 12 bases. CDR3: CASSLGLAGDHWQFF. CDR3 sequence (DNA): TGTGCCAGCAGCTTGGGGCTAGCGGGAGATCATTGGCAGTTCTTC. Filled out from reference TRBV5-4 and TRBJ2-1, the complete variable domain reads ETGVTQSPTHLIKTRGQQVTLRCSSQSGHNTVSWYQQALGQGPQFIFQYYREEENGRGNFPPRFSGLQFPNYSSELNVNALELDDSALYLCASSLGLAGDHWQFFGPGTRLTVL.

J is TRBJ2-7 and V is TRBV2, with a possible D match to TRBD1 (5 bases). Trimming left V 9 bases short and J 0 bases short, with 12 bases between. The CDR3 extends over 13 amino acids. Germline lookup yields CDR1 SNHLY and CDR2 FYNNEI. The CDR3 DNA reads TGTGCCAGAACAAGACAGAGCTCCTACGAGCAGTACTTC. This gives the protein CARTRQSSYEQYF.

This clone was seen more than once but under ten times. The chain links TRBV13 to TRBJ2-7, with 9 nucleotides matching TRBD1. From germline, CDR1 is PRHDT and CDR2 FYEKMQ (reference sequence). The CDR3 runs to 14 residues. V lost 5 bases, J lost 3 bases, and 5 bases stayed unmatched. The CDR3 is CASSVDRGRYEQYF. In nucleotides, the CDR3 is TGTGCCAGCAGCGTGGACAGGGGACGCTACGAGCAGTACTTC.

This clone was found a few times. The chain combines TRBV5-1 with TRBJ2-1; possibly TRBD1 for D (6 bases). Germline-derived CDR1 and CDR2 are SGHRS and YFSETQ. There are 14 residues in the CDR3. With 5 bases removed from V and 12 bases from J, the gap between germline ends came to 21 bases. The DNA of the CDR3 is TGCGCCAGCAGGTACCGGGACACAACAATTGTGCAGTTCTTC. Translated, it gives CASRYRDTTIVQFF. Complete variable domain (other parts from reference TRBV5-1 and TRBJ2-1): KAGVTQTPRYLIKTRGQQVTLSCSPISGHRSVSWYQQTPGQGLQFLFEYFSETQRNKGNFPGRFSGRQFSNSRSEMNVSTLELGDSALYLCASRYRDTTIVQFFGPGTRLTVL.

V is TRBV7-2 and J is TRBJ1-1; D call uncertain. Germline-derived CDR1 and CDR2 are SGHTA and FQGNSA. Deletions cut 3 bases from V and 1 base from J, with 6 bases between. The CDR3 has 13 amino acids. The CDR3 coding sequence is TGTGCCAGCAGCTTTGGGCCGAACACTGAAGCTTTCTTT. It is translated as CASSFGPNTEAFF.

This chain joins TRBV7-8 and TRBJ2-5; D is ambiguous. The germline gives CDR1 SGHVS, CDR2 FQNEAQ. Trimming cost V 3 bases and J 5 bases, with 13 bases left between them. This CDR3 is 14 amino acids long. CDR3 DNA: TGTGCCAGCAGCTTCGTTCGATCTGGCGAGACCCAGTACTTC. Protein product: CASSFVRSGETQYF.

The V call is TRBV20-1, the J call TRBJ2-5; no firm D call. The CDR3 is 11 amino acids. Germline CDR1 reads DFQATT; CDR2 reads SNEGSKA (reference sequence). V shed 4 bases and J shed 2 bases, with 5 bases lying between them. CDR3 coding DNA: TGCAGTGCTAATAAGCAAGAGACCCAGTACTTC. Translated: CSANKQETQYF.

DNA for the CDR3: TGTGCCAGCTCACCACCGTTGGGAGTCTATGGCTACACCTTC. Translating it yields CASSPPLGVYGYTF. V usage is TRBV18 and J usage is TRBJ1-2; D is ambiguous. V dropped 0 bases and J dropped 4 bases, with 9 bases sitting between them. The germline V gene has CDR1 KGHSH and CDR2 LQKENI. The length of the CDR3 is 14 residues.

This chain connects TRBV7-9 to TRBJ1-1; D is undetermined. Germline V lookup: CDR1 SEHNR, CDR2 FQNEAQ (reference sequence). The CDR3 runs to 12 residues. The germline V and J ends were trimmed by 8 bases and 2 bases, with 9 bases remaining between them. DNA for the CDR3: TGTGCCAGCCGACCCCCCAACACTGAAGCTTTCTTT. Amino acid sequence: CASRPPNTEAFF.

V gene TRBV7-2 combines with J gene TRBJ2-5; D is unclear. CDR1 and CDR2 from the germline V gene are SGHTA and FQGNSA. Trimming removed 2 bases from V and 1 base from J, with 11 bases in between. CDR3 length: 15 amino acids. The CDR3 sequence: CASSLLLRSQETQYF. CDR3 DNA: TGTGCCAGCAGCTTATTGCTAAGGTCCCAAGAGACCCAGTACTTC.

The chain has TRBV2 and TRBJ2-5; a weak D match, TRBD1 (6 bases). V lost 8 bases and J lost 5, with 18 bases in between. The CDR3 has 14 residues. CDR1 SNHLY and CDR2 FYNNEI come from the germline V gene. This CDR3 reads CASWGRGGRETQYF. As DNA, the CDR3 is TGTGCCAGCTGGGGTCGTGGGGGCAGGGAGACCCAGTACTTC. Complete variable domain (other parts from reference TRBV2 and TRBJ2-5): EPEVTQTPSHQVTQMGQEVILRCVPISNHLYFYWYRQILGQKVEFLVSFYNNEISEKSEIFDDQFSVERPDGSNFTLKIRSTKLEDSAMYFCASWGRGGRETQYFGPGTRLLVL.

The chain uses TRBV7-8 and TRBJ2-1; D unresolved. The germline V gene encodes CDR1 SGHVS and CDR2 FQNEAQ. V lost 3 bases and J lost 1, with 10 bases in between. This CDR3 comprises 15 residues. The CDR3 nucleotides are TGTGCCAGCAGCTTGCGGTCTACATCCTACAATGAGCAGTTCTTC. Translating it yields CASSLRSTSYNEQFF.

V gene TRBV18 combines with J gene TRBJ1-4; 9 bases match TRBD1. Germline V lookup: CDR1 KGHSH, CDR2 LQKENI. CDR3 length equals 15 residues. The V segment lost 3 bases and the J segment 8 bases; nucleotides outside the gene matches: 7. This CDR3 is CASSPPGQGPEKLFF. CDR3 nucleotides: TGTGCCAGCTCACCTCCGGGACAGGGCCCCGAAAAACTGTTTTTT. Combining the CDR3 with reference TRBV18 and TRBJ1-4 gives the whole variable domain NAGVMQNPRHLVRRRGQEARLRCSPMKGHSHVYWYRQLPEEGLKFMVYLQKENIIDESGMPKERFSAEFPKEGPSILRIQQVVRGDSAAYFCASSPPGQGPEKLFFGSGTQLSVL.

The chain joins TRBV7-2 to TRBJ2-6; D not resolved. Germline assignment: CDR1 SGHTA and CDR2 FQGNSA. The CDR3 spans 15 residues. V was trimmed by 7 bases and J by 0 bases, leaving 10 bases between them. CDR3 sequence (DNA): TGTGCCAGCACCCGGGTACTCTCTGGGGCCAACGTCCTGACTTTC. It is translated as CASTRVLSGANVLTF.

CDR3 loop: CASSMAGTSYEQYF. The CDR3, as DNA: TGCGCCAGCAGCATGGCCGGGACTTCCTACGAGCAGTACTTC. The V call is TRBV5-1, the J call TRBJ2-7; the D gene is possibly TRBD2 (6 bases). V lost 4 bases and J 1 base, leaving 12 bases between the germline ends. Germline lookup yields CDR1 SGHRS and CDR2 YFSETQ. This CDR3 region has 14 residues.

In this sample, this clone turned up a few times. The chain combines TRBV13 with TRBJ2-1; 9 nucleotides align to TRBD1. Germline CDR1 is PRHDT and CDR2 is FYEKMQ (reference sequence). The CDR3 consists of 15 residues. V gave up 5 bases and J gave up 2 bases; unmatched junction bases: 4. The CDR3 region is CASSVRDRAYNEQFF. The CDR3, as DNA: TGTGCCAGCAGCGTTCGGGACAGGGCCTACAATGAGCAGTTCTTC.

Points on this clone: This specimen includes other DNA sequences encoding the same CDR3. The chain's CDR3 is CASSFPGETQYF. The CDR3 bases are TGCGCCAGCAGCTTCCCAGGGGAGACCCAGTACTTC. The J gene is TRBJ2-5, the V gene TRBV5-1; D is possibly TRBD1 (5 bases). Trimming stripped 2 bases from V and 5 bases from J, with 7 bases between. Germline V CDR1 and CDR2: SGHRS, YFSETQ. The CDR3 covers 12 residues.

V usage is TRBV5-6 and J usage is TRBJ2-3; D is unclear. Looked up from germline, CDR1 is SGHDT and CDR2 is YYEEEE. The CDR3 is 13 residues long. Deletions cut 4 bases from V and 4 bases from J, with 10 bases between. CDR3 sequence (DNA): TGTGCCAGCAGCGTTTATCGGTCAGATACGCAGTATTTT. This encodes CASSVYRSDTQYF.

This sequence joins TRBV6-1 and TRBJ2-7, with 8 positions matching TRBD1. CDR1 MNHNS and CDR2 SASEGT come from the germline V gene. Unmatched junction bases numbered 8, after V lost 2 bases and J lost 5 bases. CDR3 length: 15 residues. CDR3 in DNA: TGTGCCAGCAGTGAATTATCTCAGGGGGCGAACGAGCAGTACGTC. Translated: CASSELSQGANEQYV.

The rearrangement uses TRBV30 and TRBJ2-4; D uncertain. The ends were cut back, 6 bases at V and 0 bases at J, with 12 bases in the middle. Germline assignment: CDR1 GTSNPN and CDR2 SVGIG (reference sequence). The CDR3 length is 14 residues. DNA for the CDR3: TGTGCCTGTAACCCGCAAGCAGCCAAAAACATTCAGTACTTC. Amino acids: CACNPQAAKNIQYF. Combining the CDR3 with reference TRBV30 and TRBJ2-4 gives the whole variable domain SQTIHQWPATLVQPVGSPLSLECTVEGTSNPNLYWYRQAAGRGLQLLFYSVGIGQISSEVPQNLSASRPQDRQFILSSKKLLLSDSGFYLCACNPQAAKNIQYFGAGTRLSVL.

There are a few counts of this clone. The CDR3 here is CASSLGPGFRQETQYF. The CDR3 coding sequence is TGTGCCAGCAGCTTAGGCCCGGGTTTCCGACAAGAGACCCAGTACTTC. The rearrangement joins TRBV7-9 to TRBJ2-5; D gene unclear. The V gene lost 1 base and the J gene lost 2 bases, with 14 bases spanning the gap. The germline V gene encodes CDR1 SEHNR and CDR2 FQNEAQ (reference sequence). CDR3 length: 16 residues.

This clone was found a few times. This chain's CDR3 is CASRLESGTDTQYF. The CDR3 DNA is TGTGCCAGCAGACTAGAATCAGGGACAGATACGCAGTATTTT. The chain is built from TRBV7-2 and TRBJ2-3; either TRBD1 or TRBD2 may fit D (5 bases each). Trimming stripped 6 bases from V and 3 bases from J, with 13 bases between. The germline V gene has CDR1 SGHTA and CDR2 FQGNSA. CDR3 length: 14 amino acids.